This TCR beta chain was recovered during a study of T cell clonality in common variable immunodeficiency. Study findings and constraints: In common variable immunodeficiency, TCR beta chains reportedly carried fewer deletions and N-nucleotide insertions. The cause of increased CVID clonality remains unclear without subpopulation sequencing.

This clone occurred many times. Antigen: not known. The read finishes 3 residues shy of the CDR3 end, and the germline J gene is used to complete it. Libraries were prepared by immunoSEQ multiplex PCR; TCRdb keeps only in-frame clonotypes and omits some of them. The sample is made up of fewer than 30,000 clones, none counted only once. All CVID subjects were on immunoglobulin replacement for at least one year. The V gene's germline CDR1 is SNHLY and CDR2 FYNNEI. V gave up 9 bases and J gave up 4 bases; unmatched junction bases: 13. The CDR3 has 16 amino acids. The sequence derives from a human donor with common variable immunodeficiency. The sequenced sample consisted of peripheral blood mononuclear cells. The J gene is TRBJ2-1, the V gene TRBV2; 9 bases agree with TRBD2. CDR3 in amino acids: CASREASGTLYNEQFF. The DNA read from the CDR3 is TGTGCCAGTCGAGAGGCTAGCGGGACATTGTACAATGAG.